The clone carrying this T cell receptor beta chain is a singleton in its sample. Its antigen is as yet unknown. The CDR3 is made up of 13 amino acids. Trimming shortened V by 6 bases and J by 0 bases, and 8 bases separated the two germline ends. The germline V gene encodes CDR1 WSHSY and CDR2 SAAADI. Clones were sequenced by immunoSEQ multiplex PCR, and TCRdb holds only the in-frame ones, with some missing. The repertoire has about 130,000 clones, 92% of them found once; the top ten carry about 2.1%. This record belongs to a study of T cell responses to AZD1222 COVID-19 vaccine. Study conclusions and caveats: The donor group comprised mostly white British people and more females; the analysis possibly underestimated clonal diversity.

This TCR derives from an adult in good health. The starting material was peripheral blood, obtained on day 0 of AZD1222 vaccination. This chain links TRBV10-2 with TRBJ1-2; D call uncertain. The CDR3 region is CASRTNSNYGYTF. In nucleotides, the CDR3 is TGCGCCAGCAGGACAAACTCTAACTATGGCTACACCTTC.